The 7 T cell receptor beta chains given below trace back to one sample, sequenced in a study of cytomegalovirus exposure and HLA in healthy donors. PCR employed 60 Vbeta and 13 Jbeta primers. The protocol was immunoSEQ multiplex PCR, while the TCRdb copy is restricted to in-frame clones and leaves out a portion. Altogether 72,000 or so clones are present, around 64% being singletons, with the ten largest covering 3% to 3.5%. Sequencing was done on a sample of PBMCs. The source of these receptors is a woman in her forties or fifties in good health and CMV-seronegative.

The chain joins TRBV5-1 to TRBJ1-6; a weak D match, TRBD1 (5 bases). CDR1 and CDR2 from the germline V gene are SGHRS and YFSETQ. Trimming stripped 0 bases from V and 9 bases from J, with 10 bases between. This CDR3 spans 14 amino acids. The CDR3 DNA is TGCGCCAGCAGCTTGGCCACGGGGGGTTCACCCCTCCACTTT. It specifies CASSLATGGSPLHF.

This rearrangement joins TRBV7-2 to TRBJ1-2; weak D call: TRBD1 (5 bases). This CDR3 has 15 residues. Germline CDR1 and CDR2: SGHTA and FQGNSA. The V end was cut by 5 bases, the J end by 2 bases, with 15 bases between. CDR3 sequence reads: CASSPWGGSNYGYTF. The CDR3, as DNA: TGTGCCAGCAGCCCCTGGGGGGGGTCCAACTATGGCTACACCTTC.

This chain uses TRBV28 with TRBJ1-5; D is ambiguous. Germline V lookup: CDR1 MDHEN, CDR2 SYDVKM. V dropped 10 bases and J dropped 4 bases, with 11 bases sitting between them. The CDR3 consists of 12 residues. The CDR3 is CATRGPNQPQHF. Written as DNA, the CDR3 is TGTGCCACCCGCGGGCCTAATCAGCCCCAGCATTTT.

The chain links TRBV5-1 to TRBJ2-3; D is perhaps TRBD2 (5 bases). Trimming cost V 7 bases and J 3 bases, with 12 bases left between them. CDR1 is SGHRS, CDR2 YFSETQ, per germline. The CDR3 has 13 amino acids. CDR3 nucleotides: TGCGCCAGCTCGGACCCGGGGACAGATACGCAGTATTTT. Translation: CASSDPGTDTQYF. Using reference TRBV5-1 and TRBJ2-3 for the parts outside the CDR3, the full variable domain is KAGVTQTPRYLIKTRGQQVTLSCSPISGHRSVSWYQQTPGQGLQFLFEYFSETQRNKGNFPGRFSGRQFSNSRSEMNVSTLELGDSALYLCASSDPGTDTQYFGPGTRLTVL.

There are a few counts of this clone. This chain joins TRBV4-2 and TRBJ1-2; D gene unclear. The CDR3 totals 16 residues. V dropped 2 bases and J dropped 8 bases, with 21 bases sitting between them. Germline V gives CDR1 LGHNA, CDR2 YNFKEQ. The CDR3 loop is CASSQTNGYRLEGYTF. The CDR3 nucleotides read TGTGCCAGCAGCCAAACAAACGGGTACCGTCTGGAGGGCTACACCTTC.

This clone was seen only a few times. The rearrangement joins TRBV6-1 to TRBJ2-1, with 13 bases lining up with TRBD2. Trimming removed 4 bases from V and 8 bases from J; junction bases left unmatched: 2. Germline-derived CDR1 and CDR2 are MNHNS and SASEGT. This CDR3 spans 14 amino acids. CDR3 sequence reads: CASSGGLAGHEQFF. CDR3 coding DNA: TGTGCCAGCAGTGGGGGACTAGCGGGACATGAGCAGTTCTTC.

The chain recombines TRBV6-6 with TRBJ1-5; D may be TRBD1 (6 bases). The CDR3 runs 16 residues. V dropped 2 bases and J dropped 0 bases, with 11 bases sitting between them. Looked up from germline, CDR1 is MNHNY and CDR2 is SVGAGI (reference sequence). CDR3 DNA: TGTGCCAGCAGTTACGGACAGAAACCTAGCAATCAGCCCCAGCATTTT. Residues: CASSYGQKPSNQPQHF.